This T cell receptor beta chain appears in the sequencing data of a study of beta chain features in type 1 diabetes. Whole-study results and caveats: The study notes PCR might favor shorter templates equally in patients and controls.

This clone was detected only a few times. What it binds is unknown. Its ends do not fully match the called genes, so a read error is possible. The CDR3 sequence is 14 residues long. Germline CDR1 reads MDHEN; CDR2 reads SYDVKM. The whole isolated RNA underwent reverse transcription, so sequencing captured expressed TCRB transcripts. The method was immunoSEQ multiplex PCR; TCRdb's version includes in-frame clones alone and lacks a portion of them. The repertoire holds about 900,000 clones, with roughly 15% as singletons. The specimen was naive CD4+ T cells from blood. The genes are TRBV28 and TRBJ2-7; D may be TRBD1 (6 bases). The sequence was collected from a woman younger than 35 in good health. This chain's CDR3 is CASRLAGASYEQYF. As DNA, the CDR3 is TGTGCCAGCCGTTTGGCAGGGGCCAGTTACGAGCAGTACTTC.